Listed below are T cell receptor beta chains from one sample, sequenced in a study of cytomegalovirus exposure and HLA in healthy donors. Method: immunoSEQ multiplex PCR; TCRdb's copy keeps in-frame clones and lacks some. The data hold 200,000 or so clones, with 70% to 85% observed a single time. The material sequenced was PBMCs. These TCRs come from a male donor in good health and CMV-seronegative. Each CDR3 is given with its conserved first and last residue. Fields, in order: clone size, D gene, J gene, V gene, CDR3 DNA, CDR3 protein. The D gene is left open where the match is weak. Rows may omit the clone size; those that give it use once, few, many or a size class.

clone_size: -; d_call: -; j_call: TRBJ2-7; v_call: TRBV30; cdr3_nt: TGTGCCTGGAGTGTTAAAAGCGGGTCCTACGAGCAGTACTTC; cdr3_aa: CAWSVKSGSYEQYF
clone_size: -; d_call: TRBD2; j_call: TRBJ2-5; v_call: TRBV5-4; cdr3_nt: TGTGCCAGCAGCCGACCTAGCGGGAGGAGGGAAGAGACCCAGTACTTC; cdr3_aa: CASSRPSGRREETQYF
clone_size: -; d_call: TRBD1; j_call: TRBJ1-4; v_call: TRBV5-8; cdr3_nt: TGTGCCAGCAGCTACGGGACAGGGGTACCTAATGAAAAACTGTTTTTT; cdr3_aa: CASSYGTGVPNEKLFF
clone_size: few; d_call: -; j_call: TRBJ1-1; v_call: TRBV20-1; cdr3_nt: TGCACCGACAGCACGACCACTGAAGCTTTCTTT; cdr3_aa: CTDSTTTEAFF
clone_size: -; d_call: TRBD1; j_call: TRBJ1-1; v_call: TRBV2; cdr3_nt: TGTGCCAGCAGGGAAAGACAGGGGGACACTGAAGCTTTCTTT; cdr3_aa: CASRERQGDTEAFF
clone_size: -; d_call: -; j_call: TRBJ1-5; v_call: TRBV21-1; cdr3_nt: TGTGCCAGCAGCAATCCTGGGAAAGGGGGCTACCCGACTCAGCCCCAGCATTTT; cdr3_aa: CASSNPGKGGYPTQPQHF
clone_size: -; d_call: TRBD2; j_call: TRBJ2-7; v_call: TRBV9; cdr3_nt: TGTGCCAGCAGCGCGAGCGGGAGGCTCGACGAGCAGTACTTC; cdr3_aa: CASSASGRLDEQYF
clone_size: -; d_call: -; j_call: TRBJ1-5; v_call: TRBV5-1; cdr3_nt: TGCGCCAGCAGCTGGACACCGGGCCCCAATCAGCCCCAGCATTTT; cdr3_aa: CASSWTPGPNQPQHF
clone_size: once; d_call: TRBD1; j_call: TRBJ1-2; v_call: TRBV28; cdr3_nt: TGTGCCAGCAGTCCCCAGGTAGGGGGCGAAGGCTATGGCTACACCTTC; cdr3_aa: CASSPQVGGEGYGYTF
clone_size: -; d_call: -; j_call: TRBJ1-1; v_call: TRBV29-1; cdr3_nt: TGCAGCGTTGTCCCCGGCGGAAGGGGGACTGAAGCTTTCTTT; cdr3_aa: CSVVPGGRGTEAFF
clone_size: -; d_call: -; j_call: TRBJ2-1; v_call: TRBV5-1; cdr3_nt: TGCGCCAGCAGCCTGGTGGCTTCCTCCTACAATGAGCAGTTCTTC; cdr3_aa: CASSLVASSYNEQFF
clone_size: -; d_call: TRBD1; j_call: TRBJ2-7; v_call: TRBV5-4; cdr3_nt: TGTGCCAGCAGCTCGGACAGGCGTTACTACGAGCAGTACTTC; cdr3_aa: CASSSDRRYYEQYF
clone_size: -; d_call: -; j_call: TRBJ1-2; v_call: TRBV19; cdr3_nt: TGTGCCAGGGCAGCTAACTATGGCTACACCTTC; cdr3_aa: CARAANYGYTF
clone_size: -; d_call: -; j_call: TRBJ1-1; v_call: TRBV7-9; cdr3_nt: TGTTCCAGCAGCTTAGGAGGGATGAACACTGAAGCTTTCTTT; cdr3_aa: CSSSLGGMNTEAFF
clone_size: -; d_call: TRBD1; j_call: TRBJ2-1; v_call: TRBV11-2; cdr3_nt: TGTGCCAGCAGCCCTTTGGGACAGTACAATGAGCAGTTCTTC; cdr3_aa: CASSPLGQYNEQFF
clone_size: -; d_call: -; j_call: TRBJ2-6; v_call: TRBV27; cdr3_nt: TGTGCCAGCAGTTCCCGATTTATCGGGGCTGGGGCCAACGTCCTGACTTTC; cdr3_aa: CASSSRFIGAGANVLTF
clone_size: -; d_call: -; j_call: TRBJ2-2; v_call: TRBV7-8; cdr3_nt: TGTGCCAGCAGCTTAGCGGGAGCCACCGGGGAGCTGTTTTTT; cdr3_aa: CASSLAGATGELFF
clone_size: -; d_call: -; j_call: TRBJ2-3; v_call: TRBV30; cdr3_nt: TGTGCCTGGAGCCTTCAGGGCACAGATACGCAGTATTTT; cdr3_aa: CAWSLQGTDTQYF
clone_size: -; d_call: -; j_call: TRBJ1-4; v_call: TRBV28; cdr3_nt: TGTGCCAGCAGTGCACGACTTCCTAATGAAAAACTGTTTTTT; cdr3_aa: CASSARLPNEKLFF
clone_size: once; d_call: -; j_call: TRBJ2-7; v_call: TRBV6-5; cdr3_nt: TGTGCCAGCAGCCGCCCGCAGGCCGAGCAGTACTTC; cdr3_aa: CASSRPQAEQYF
clone_size: -; d_call: TRBD1; j_call: TRBJ2-5; v_call: TRBV19; cdr3_nt: TGTGCCAGTAGTATAACTCGGACAGGGAGAGAGACCCAGTACTTC; cdr3_aa: CASSITRTGRETQYF
clone_size: -; d_call: -; j_call: TRBJ2-7; v_call: TRBV7-9; cdr3_nt: TGTGCCAGCAGTCTGGGGCAAGGTTCCTCCTACGAGCAGTACTTC; cdr3_aa: CASSLGQGSSYEQYF
clone_size: -; d_call: -; j_call: TRBJ2-1; v_call: TRBV7-9; cdr3_nt: TGTTCCAGCAGCCCTCTAAGCAATGAGCAGTTCTTC; cdr3_aa: CSSSPLSNEQFF
clone_size: few; d_call: TRBD1; j_call: TRBJ1-2; v_call: TRBV7-9; cdr3_nt: TGTGCCAGCACGCAGGGACAGGGAAACTATGGCTACACCTTC; cdr3_aa: CASTQGQGNYGYTF
clone_size: -; d_call: TRBD1; j_call: TRBJ2-2; v_call: TRBV7-8; cdr3_nt: TGTGCCAGCAGCTCAATATTGGACAGGGCGAACACCGGGGAGCTGTTTTTT; cdr3_aa: CASSSILDRANTGELFF
clone_size: -; d_call: TRBD1; j_call: TRBJ2-7; v_call: TRBV27; cdr3_nt: TGTGCCAGCAGTTTAGATGGACAGGGACTTCCCTACGAGCAGTACTTC; cdr3_aa: CASSLDGQGLPYEQYF
clone_size: -; d_call: -; j_call: TRBJ2-1; v_call: TRBV7-3; cdr3_nt: TGTGCCAGCAGCCACTCCTCCAATGAGCAGTTCTTC; cdr3_aa: CASSHSSNEQFF
clone_size: -; d_call: -; j_call: TRBJ2-1; v_call: TRBV5-1; cdr3_nt: TGCGCCAGCAGCTTGGAGCGCTACAATGAGCAGTTCTTC; cdr3_aa: CASSLERYNEQFF
clone_size: -; d_call: TRBD1; j_call: TRBJ2-7; v_call: TRBV4-1; cdr3_nt: TGCGCCAGCAGCCACGCAACCGGGACAGGTGAACACGAGCAGTACTTC; cdr3_aa: CASSHATGTGEHEQYF
clone_size: -; d_call: -; j_call: TRBJ2-7; v_call: TRBV29-1; cdr3_nt: TGCAGCGTTGACAGGGGTGGGTACGAGCAGTACTTC; cdr3_aa: CSVDRGGYEQYF
clone_size: -; d_call: -; j_call: TRBJ2-7; v_call: TRBV28; cdr3_nt: TGTGCCAGCAGTTTCGGTTCCTCCTACGAGCAGTACTTC; cdr3_aa: CASSFGSSYEQYF
clone_size: -; d_call: -; j_call: TRBJ1-2; v_call: TRBV6-5; cdr3_nt: TGTGCCAGCAGTCCTACCGGGAGACAGAACTATGGCTACACCTTC; cdr3_aa: CASSPTGRQNYGYTF
clone_size: -; d_call: -; j_call: TRBJ2-5; v_call: TRBV9; cdr3_nt: TGTGCCAGCAGTTCCGCCACCAGGGCCCAAGAGACCCAGTACTTC; cdr3_aa: CASSSATRAQETQYF
clone_size: few; d_call: -; j_call: TRBJ2-6; v_call: TRBV19; cdr3_nt: TGTGCCAGTAGTATTTCCAGGGTAGGTGGGGCCAACGTCCTGACTTTC; cdr3_aa: CASSISRVGGANVLTF
clone_size: few; d_call: TRBD1; j_call: TRBJ1-4; v_call: TRBV6-6; cdr3_nt: TGTGCCAGCAGTTACCGGGGACAGTCTTTCCATGAAAAACTGTTTTTT; cdr3_aa: CASSYRGQSFHEKLFF
clone_size: -; d_call: -; j_call: TRBJ2-3; v_call: TRBV5-8; cdr3_nt: TGTGCCAGCAGCTTGGTTGGTTCGCTAGCCTCACCAGATACGCAGTATTTT; cdr3_aa: CASSLVGSLASPDTQYF
clone_size: once; d_call: -; j_call: TRBJ1-4; v_call: TRBV9; cdr3_nt: TGTGCCAGCAGCGTTGCGGGCGTGAATGAAAAACTGTTTTTT; cdr3_aa: CASSVAGVNEKLFF
clone_size: -; d_call: TRBD1; j_call: TRBJ2-7; v_call: TRBV13; cdr3_nt: TGTGCCAGCAGCCCCCTCGGACAGGACTACGAGCAGTACTTC; cdr3_aa: CASSPLGQDYEQYF
clone_size: -; d_call: TRBD2; j_call: TRBJ2-1; v_call: TRBV7-2; cdr3_nt: TGTGCCAGCAGCTTGGCTAGCGGGTACAATGAGCAGTTCTTC; cdr3_aa: CASSLASGYNEQFF
clone_size: once; d_call: TRBD2; j_call: TRBJ2-7; v_call: TRBV7-2; cdr3_nt: TGTGCCAGCAGCCTCGGACTAGCGGATACCTACGAGCAGTACTTC; cdr3_aa: CASSLGLADTYEQYF
clone_size: few; d_call: -; j_call: TRBJ2-7; v_call: TRBV19; cdr3_nt: TGTGCCAGTAGTACCCACGGACAAAACTACGAGCAGTACTTC; cdr3_aa: CASSTHGQNYEQYF
clone_size: -; d_call: TRBD2; j_call: TRBJ2-5; v_call: TRBV28; cdr3_nt: TGTGCCAGCAGTTTAACGGGAGGGCCGCGGGAGCAGTACTTC; cdr3_aa: CASSLTGGPREQYF
clone_size: -; d_call: -; j_call: TRBJ2-3; v_call: TRBV9; cdr3_nt: TGTGCCAGCAGCGTCCAAGGGCAGGGAAGGTTTGCGGGCACAGATACGCAGTATTTT; cdr3_aa: CASSVQGQGRFAGTDTQYF
clone_size: -; d_call: -; j_call: TRBJ2-3; v_call: TRBV29-1; cdr3_nt: TGCAGCGTTGCCTATACTAGCACAGATACGCAGTATTTT; cdr3_aa: CSVAYTSTDTQYF
clone_size: -; d_call: -; j_call: TRBJ2-7; v_call: TRBV19; cdr3_nt: TGTGCCAGTAGTATAGTCCCGGGCGGGACGGTCAGGGAGCAGTACTTC; cdr3_aa: CASSIVPGGTVREQYF
clone_size: -; d_call: -; j_call: TRBJ2-7; v_call: TRBV5-1; cdr3_nt: TGCGCCAGCAGCTTAGGACTTCGTAGCTCCTACGAGCAGTACTTC; cdr3_aa: CASSLGLRSSYEQYF
clone_size: -; d_call: TRBD1; j_call: TRBJ1-2; v_call: TRBV11-2; cdr3_nt: TGTGCCAGCAGCTTAGGACAGGGCAAGGATGGCTACACCTTC; cdr3_aa: CASSLGQGKDGYTF
clone_size: -; d_call: TRBD2; j_call: TRBJ2-7; v_call: TRBV7-9; cdr3_nt: TGTGCCAGCAGCCCCGGGACTAGCGGCGGCGAGCAGTACTTC; cdr3_aa: CASSPGTSGGEQYF
clone_size: -; d_call: -; j_call: TRBJ2-1; v_call: TRBV7-3; cdr3_nt: TGTGCCAGCAGCTTCGGGCGGGAACACAATGAGCAGTTCTTC; cdr3_aa: CASSFGREHNEQFF
clone_size: -; d_call: -; j_call: TRBJ2-2; v_call: TRBV14; cdr3_nt: TGTGCCAGCAGCCCAGCTCCAGGGAACACCGGGGAGCTGTTTTTT; cdr3_aa: CASSPAPGNTGELFF
clone_size: -; d_call: -; j_call: TRBJ2-1; v_call: TRBV15; cdr3_nt: TGTGCCACCTTACCGGGCTACAATGAGCAGTTCTTC; cdr3_aa: CATLPGYNEQFF
clone_size: -; d_call: -; j_call: TRBJ2-5; v_call: TRBV5-1; cdr3_nt: TGCGCCAGCAGCTTACCCGGTACAGGGCAGGAGACCCAGTACTTC; cdr3_aa: CASSLPGTGQETQYF
clone_size: -; d_call: -; j_call: TRBJ2-7; v_call: TRBV5-6; cdr3_nt: TGTGCCAGCACCGACAGCTACGAGCAGTACTTC; cdr3_aa: CASTDSYEQYF
clone_size: -; d_call: TRBD2; j_call: TRBJ2-7; v_call: TRBV2; cdr3_nt: TGTGCCAGCAGTGGGTCTAGCGGGAGGGCCTGGTACGAGCAGTACTTC; cdr3_aa: CASSGSSGRAWYEQYF